The 29 T cell receptor beta chains below come from one sample, sequenced in a study of regulatory dendritic cells for organ transplantation. Here immunoSEQ multiplex PCR was the method, and the copy in TCRdb shows in-frame clones only, minus some. The repertoire holds about 28,000 clones, more than 65% seen once, with roughly 0.4% in the top ten. Sequenced material: naive CD8+ T cells from blood. Subset noted: CD45RA+ naive T cells. The receptors here all came from a human donor in good health.

J is TRBJ1-4 and V is TRBV27, with a weak D call TRBD1 (5 bases). Germline values: CDR1 MNHEY, CDR2 SMNVEV (reference sequence). V lost 4 bases to trimming and J lost 4 bases, with 10 bases between them. This CDR3 is built from 14 residues. The CDR3 DNA sequence: TGTGCCAGCAGTTCCAGGGTTAATAATGAAAAACTGTTTTTT. Its translation is CASSSRVNNEKLFF.

This clone occurred a few times. This chain joins TRBV19 and TRBJ1-6; 7 bases are a match to TRBD1. CDR3 length: 15 residues. V was clipped by 7 bases and J by 7 bases; unmatched bases: 10. Germline V gives CDR1 LNHDA, CDR2 SQIVND (reference sequence). The CDR3 bases are TGTGCCAGTAACTCAGGGGGGACTTCAAATTCACCCCTCCACTTT. Its translation: CASNSGGTSNSPLHF.

This chain uses TRBV13 with TRBJ2-5, with D uncertain. The germline gives CDR1 PRHDT, CDR2 FYEKMQ (reference sequence). CDR3 length equals 11 residues. The V end lost 2 bases, the J end lost 5 bases, and 3 bases lay between the germline ends. The CDR3 loop is CASSLSETQYF. Here the CDR3 DNA reads TGTGCCAGCAGCTTATCTGAGACCCAGTACTTC.

This clone was counted a few times. The rearrangement links TRBV7-8 to TRBJ2-7; 7 bases fit TRBD1. Germline V CDR1 and CDR2: SGHVS, FQNEAQ. V shed 4 bases, J shed 3 bases, and the junction held 9 bases outside the gene matches. The CDR3 extends over 15 amino acids. The CDR3 DNA reads as TGTGCCAGCAGCTCGGACGGGACAGATTTCTACGAGCAGTACTTC. It translates to CASSSDGTDFYEQYF.

In this sample, this clone turned up a few times. The V and J genes are TRBV7-3 and TRBJ1-1, with a weak D call TRBD1 (6 bases). The CDR3 has 17 amino acids. The germline V and J ends were trimmed by 1 base and 0 bases, with 15 bases remaining between them. Per the germline V gene, CDR1 is SGHTA and CDR2 is FQGTGA. CDR3 sequence: CASSLRHGGLMNTEAFF. CDR3 coding DNA: TGTGCCAGCAGCTTAAGGCATGGGGGCCTGATGAACACTGAAGCTTTCTTT.

V gene TRBV6-1 combines with J gene TRBJ2-7; D is uncertain. Germline V lookup: CDR1 MNHNS, CDR2 SASEGT. V was pared by 3 bases and J by 0 bases, with 6 bases between. This CDR3 comprises 13 residues. The CDR3 loop is CASSDTGSYEQYF. CDR3 nucleotides: TGTGCCAGCAGTGACACGGGCTCCTACGAGCAGTACTTC.

The chain employs TRBV4-1 and TRBJ2-2; the D gene is possibly TRBD1 (5 bases). Trimming stripped 7 bases from V and 1 base from J, with 7 bases between. CDR1 and CDR2 from the germline V gene are MGHRA and YSYEKL. The CDR3 extends over 13 amino acids. As DNA, the CDR3 is TGCGCCAGCAAAGGACAGAACACCGGGGAGCTGTTTTTT. Translation gives CASKGQNTGELFF.

In this sample, this clone turned up a few times. The rearrangement links TRBV4-1 to TRBJ1-1, with D possibly TRBD1 on 5 matching bases. The CDR3 sequence is 15 residues long. V lost 0 bases to trimming and J lost 1 base, with 9 bases between them. CDR1 MGHRA and CDR2 YSYEKL come from the germline V gene. The CDR3 is CASSQEGRGNTEAFF. The CDR3 coding sequence is TGCGCCAGCAGCCAAGAAGGGAGGGGGAACACTGAAGCTTTCTTT.

V and J are TRBV7-9 and TRBJ2-5; 7 bases line up with TRBD1. CDR3 length: 14 amino acids. The germline CDR1 and CDR2 sequences are SEHNR and FQNEAQ (reference sequence). The V gene end was trimmed by 3 bases and the J gene end by 5 bases; junction bases not matched to a gene: 6. The CDR3 coding sequence is TGTGCCAGCAGCTTCAAGAGGGGGCGGGAGACCCAGTACTTC. It specifies CASSFKRGRETQYF. The full variable domain, its missing parts supplied by reference TRBV7-9 and TRBJ2-5, is DTGVSQNPRHKITKRGQNVTFRCDPISEHNRLYWYRQTLGQGPEFLTYFQNEAQLEKSRLLSDRFSAERPKGSFSTLEIQRTEQGDSAMYLCASSFKRGRETQYFGPGTRLLVL.

The V call is TRBV13, the J call TRBJ2-7, with 9 bases identical to TRBD1. The trim removed 4 bases at V and 4 bases at J, leaving 8 bases unmatched. The CDR3 runs to 15 residues. Looked up from germline, CDR1 is PRHDT and CDR2 is FYEKMQ (reference sequence). In nucleotides, the CDR3 is TGTGCCAGCAGCTCCCGGGACAGGGCTGGATACGAGCAGTACTTC. This codes for CASSSRDRAGYEQYF.

The chain combines TRBV5-5 with TRBJ2-1; TRBD2 matches 9 bases. Germline CDR1 is SGHKS and CDR2 is YYEKEE (reference sequence). CDR3 length: 17 amino acids. J lost 2 bases, V lost 0 bases, and 6 bases had no gene match. This chain's CDR3 is CASSLVRVAGAYNEQFF. Here the CDR3 DNA reads TGTGCCAGCAGCTTGGTCCGGGTAGCGGGGGCCTACAATGAGCAGTTCTTC.

The CDR3 loop is CAIIDRGASGNTIYF. The CDR3 region has the DNA TGTGCCATCATCGACAGGGGGGCTTCTGGAAACACCATATATTTT. V and J are TRBV10-3 and TRBJ1-3, with TRBD1 identical over 9 bases. Germline CDR1 and CDR2: ENHRY and SYGVKD. This CDR3 has 15 residues. Trimming removed 7 bases from V and 1 base from J; junction bases left unmatched: 5.

The chain combines TRBV25-1 with TRBJ2-1, with 7 bases lining up with TRBD2. This CDR3 region has 15 residues. Looked up from germline, CDR1 is MGHDK and CDR2 is SYGVNS. After removal of 1 base from V and 4 bases from J, the junction contained 4 bases not matched to a gene. The CDR3 reads CASSEFSGGYNEQFF. In DNA form, the CDR3 reads TGTGCCAGCAGTGAATTTTCCGGGGGGTACAATGAGCAGTTCTTC.

There are a few counts of this clone. The chain combines TRBV7-9 with TRBJ1-2; TRBD1 might be the D (6 bases). The V end was cut by 3 bases, the J end by 8 bases, with 13 bases between. CDR3 length: 13 amino acids. Germline-derived CDR1 and CDR2 are SEHNR and FQNEAQ (reference sequence). CDR3 bases: TGTGCCAGCAGCTTTGTTGGGGGCCTCGGCTACACCTTC. This gives the protein CASSFVGGLGYTF. Supplemented by reference TRBV7-9 and TRBJ1-2, the full variable domain reads DTGVSQNPRHKITKRGQNVTFRCDPISEHNRLYWYRQTLGQGPEFLTYFQNEAQLEKSRLLSDRFSAERPKGSFSTLEIQRTEQGDSAMYLCASSFVGGLGYTFGSGTRLTVV.

The chain uses TRBV10-3 and TRBJ1-1, with D possibly being TRBD1 (5 bases). Germline V gives CDR1 ENHRY, CDR2 SYGVKD. Trimming took 7 bases from V and 3 from J, leaving 21 bases between them. CDR3 length equals 16 residues. This CDR3 reads CAITGSSLAGDTEAFF. Here the CDR3 DNA reads TGTGCCATCACTGGGTCCTCCCTCGCGGGGGACACTGAAGCTTTCTTT.

The chain has TRBV4-3 and TRBJ1-6, with D tentatively TRBD1 (5 bases). CDR1 LGHNA and CDR2 YSLEER come from the germline V gene. Trimming removed 0 bases at V and 7 bases at J, with 10 bases between. The CDR3 contains 15 residues. The CDR3 is CASSQDSGRNSPLHF. CDR3 coding DNA: TGCGCCAGCAGCCAAGATTCAGGGAGGAATTCACCCCTCCACTTT.

V gene TRBV13 combines with J gene TRBJ1-4; D is undetermined. Germline CDR1 PRHDT, CDR2 FYEKMQ (reference sequence). V lost 0 bases to trimming and J lost 3 bases, with 5 bases between them. CDR3 length: 14 amino acids. The CDR3 DNA sequence: TGTGCCAGCAGCTTAGGGCCAGCTAATGAAAAACTGTTTTTT. It yields the protein CASSLGPANEKLFF.

This clone was observed a handful of times. This chain connects TRBV4-3 to TRBJ1-2, with a tentative D call TRBD1 (5 bases). The CDR3 is made up of 14 amino acids. Trimming shortened V by 0 bases and J by 7 bases, and 12 bases separated the two germline ends. Germline CDR1 reads LGHNA; CDR2 reads YSLEER. The CDR3 nucleotides are TGCGCCAGCAGCCAAGATATGACAGTGATTGGCTACACCTTC. Translation gives CASSQDMTVIGYTF.

This clone was detected only a few times. The CDR3: CASSQDYNEQFF. The CDR3 nucleotides read TGTGCCAGCAGCCAGGACTACAATGAGCAGTTCTTC. This chain connects TRBV11-2 to TRBJ2-1; D remains unclear. The V gene's germline CDR1 is SGHAT and CDR2 FQNNGV. This CDR3 spans 12 amino acids. The V end was cut by 5 bases, the J end by 3 bases, with 5 bases between.

The V and J genes are TRBV4-3 and TRBJ2-1; a weak D match, TRBD1 (5 bases). Trimming took 0 bases from V and 3 from J, leaving 9 bases between them. Germline V gives CDR1 LGHNA, CDR2 YSLEER. This CDR3 has 15 amino acids. The chain's CDR3 is CASSQDTGDYNEQFF. CDR3 DNA: TGCGCCAGCAGCCAAGACACAGGAGACTACAATGAGCAGTTCTTC.

In this sample, this clone turned up once. The gene calls are TRBV5-1 and TRBJ2-3; 9 bases fit TRBD2. This CDR3 is 16 amino acids long. Germline V gene sequence: CDR1 SGHRS, CDR2 YFSETQ. The trim removed 0 bases at V and 2 bases at J, leaving 4 bases unmatched. The CDR3 bases are TGCGCCAGCAGCTTGGCGAGCGGGGGGAACACAGATACGCAGTATTTT. Its protein is CASSLASGGNTDTQYF.

This chain joins TRBV5-6 and TRBJ1-4; D perhaps matches TRBD1 (5 bases). Germline V gives CDR1 SGHDT, CDR2 YYEEEE. CDR3 length: 13 amino acids. V lost 6 bases to trimming and J lost 2 bases, with 8 bases between them. The CDR3, as DNA: TGTGCCAGCAAGGGGCGGACTAATGAAAAACTGTTTTTT. Translating gives CASKGRTNEKLFF. Based on the CDR3 plus reference TRBV5-6 and TRBJ1-4, the full variable domain is DAGVTQSPTHLIKTRGQQVTLRCSPKSGHDTVSWYQQALGQGPQFIFQYYEEEERQRGNFPDRFSGHQFPNYSSELNVNALLLGDSALYLCASKGRTNEKLFFGSGTQLSVL.

The chain has TRBV6-5 and TRBJ2-5; perhaps TRBD1 as D (6 bases). CDR1 MNHEY and CDR2 SVGAGI come from the germline V gene. This CDR3 has 14 amino acids. The V end lost 0 bases, the J end lost 3 bases, and 8 bases lay between the germline ends. The CDR3 coding sequence is TGTGCCAGCAGTTACTCACGACAGGAAGAGACCCAGTACTTC. Translating it yields CASSYSRQEETQYF.

The chain links TRBV7-2 to TRBJ2-7, with a possible D match to TRBD1 (6 bases). Per the germline V gene, CDR1 is SGHTA and CDR2 is FQGNSA. The V end lost 5 bases, the J end lost 0 bases, and 17 bases lay between the germline ends. The CDR3 loop spans 16 amino acids. CDR3 in amino acids: CASSLEGHSSSYEQYF. DNA for the CDR3: TGTGCCAGCAGCCTCGAGGGACATTCGAGCTCCTACGAGCAGTACTTC.

The chain links TRBV5-6 to TRBJ2-1; 11 bases fit TRBD1. The V gene end was trimmed by 4 bases and the J gene end by 4 bases; junction bases not matched to a gene: 4. The germline CDR1 and CDR2 sequences are SGHDT and YYEEEE. CDR3 length: 15 amino acids. This CDR3 reads CASSQGQGGYNEQFF. CDR3 bases: TGTGCCAGCAGCCAGGGACAGGGGGGGTACAATGAGCAGTTCTTC.

This clone was recorded once. V is TRBV25-1 and J is TRBJ2-7; TRBD2 is a possible D gene (6 bases). Trimming cost V 4 bases and J 3 bases, with 10 bases left between them. CDR1 is MGHDK, CDR2 SYGVNS, per germline. The CDR3 contains 13 residues. The chain's CDR3 is CASSVGRGYEQYF. The CDR3 DNA reads as TGTGCCAGCAGTGTGGGGCGGGGCTACGAGCAGTACTTC.

This clone has just a few counts. J is TRBJ2-3 and V is TRBV5-1, with 10 bases lining up with TRBD1. Per the germline V gene, CDR1 is SGHRS and CDR2 is YFSETQ. J lost 4 bases, V lost 9 bases, and 5 bases had no gene match. The CDR3 totals 13 residues. The DNA for the CDR3 is TGCGCCAACCGGGACAGGGGCGCAGATACGCAGTATTTT. It specifies CANRDRGADTQYF.

The chain links TRBV7-9 to TRBJ2-3; 13 nucleotides agree with TRBD2. Trimming cost V 2 bases and J 6 bases; bases outside gene matches: 2. CDR3 size: 15 residues. Germline CDR1 reads SEHNR; CDR2 reads FQNEAQ (reference sequence). DNA for the CDR3: TGTGCCAGCAGCTTACTGGGACTAGCGGGGGATACGCAGTATTTT. Encoded protein: CASSLLGLAGDTQYF.

The J gene is TRBJ2-6, the V gene TRBV9, with a weak D call TRBD1 (6 bases). Trimming cost V 0 bases and J 0 bases, with 10 bases left between them. This CDR3 has 17 amino acids. In germline, CDR1 is SGDLS, CDR2 YYNGEE. The CDR3, as DNA: TGTGCCAGCAGCGTAGGCAGGGGCAACTCTGGGGCCAACGTCCTGACTTTC. Translated: CASSVGRGNSGANVLTF.